Sequencing of this T cell receptor (beta chain) was carried out in a study of T cell responses to AZD1222 COVID-19 vaccine. Findings and caveats of the study: A reported finding is that nearly half of spike-specific TCRs target unmutated variant regions.

For this clone: As yet, its antigen is unknown.

The CDR3 extends over 10 amino acids. Germline V gives CDR1 GTSNPN, CDR2 SVGIG (reference sequence). Libraries were prepared by immunoSEQ multiplex PCR; TCRdb keeps only in-frame clonotypes and omits some of them. The sample carries roughly 200,000 clones, roughly nine tenths recorded once. The V call is TRBV30, the J call TRBJ1-2; D is unresolved. This receptor was obtained from an adult who received the MenACWY meningococcal vaccine as a control. The material sequenced was peripheral blood, taken 28 days after the second dose of the MenACWY control vaccine. CDR3 sequence: CGVANYGYTF. The CDR3 DNA reads as TGTGGCGTGGCTAACTATGGCTACACCTTC. Combining the CDR3 with reference TRBV30 and TRBJ1-2 gives the whole variable domain SQTIHQWPATLVQPVGSPLSLECTVEGTSNPNLYWYRQAAGRGLQLLFYSVGIGQISSEVPQNLSASRPQDRQFILSSKKLLLSDSGFYLCGVANYGYTFGSGTRLTVV.